This T cell receptor beta chain is drawn from a study of shared clonotypes between healthy human individuals. Study at large: The cohort had a couple of women and a few men, ages 18 to 49. Study-level findings and limits: Sampling was confined to blood; repertoires within tissues likely differ. It was observed that roughly 5.5% of naive CD4 clonotypes were shared across a handful of donors.

About this clone: Its antigen is unknown.

TCRdb keeps only in-frame clones here, not all; method: immunoSEQ multiplex PCR. The table shows around 2.5 million clones, with approximately 93% occurring only once. Donors, healthy HIV-negative adults, lacked recent acute infections or vaccinations. Looked up from germline, CDR1 is MDHEN and CDR2 is SYDVKM. V lost 3 bases, J lost 4 bases, and 12 bases lay in between. This CDR3 comprises 14 residues. Input material: naive CD4+ T cells from PBMCs. Subset reported: CD45RA+ positively selected. The source of this sequence is a man younger than 35 in good health. Some clones in this sample may be carry-over from other donors' samples. This chain uses TRBV28 with TRBJ2-5, with D perhaps matching TRBD1 or TRBD2 (5 bases each). In DNA, the CDR3 is TGTGCCAGCAGTTTGTCAGGGACGGGAGAGACCCAGTACTTC. Translating it yields CASSLSGTGETQYF.